This T cell receptor beta chain was observed in a study of OX40 agonist ivuxolimab in advanced cancers. This CDR3 spans 13 amino acids. Trimming took off 4 bases at V and 7 bases at J, with 11 bases between the two ends. Germline CDR1 reads MRHNA; CDR2 reads SNTAGT. Produced via immunoSEQ multiplex PCR; TCRdb's table is partial and in-frame only. The table includes 25,000 to 35,000 clones, about 80% detected once. The source was CD4+ or CD8+ T cells sorted from blood, collected in a trial of the OX40 agonist ivuxolimab. The V and J genes are TRBV6-4 and TRBJ2-1, with D hard to call. The sequence came from an adult with an advanced solid tumor such as melanoma, head and neck, liver or kidney cancer. The CDR3 is CASSAHRSNEQFF. CDR3 in DNA: TGTGCCAGCAGTGCCCACAGATCTAATGAGCAGTTCTTC.